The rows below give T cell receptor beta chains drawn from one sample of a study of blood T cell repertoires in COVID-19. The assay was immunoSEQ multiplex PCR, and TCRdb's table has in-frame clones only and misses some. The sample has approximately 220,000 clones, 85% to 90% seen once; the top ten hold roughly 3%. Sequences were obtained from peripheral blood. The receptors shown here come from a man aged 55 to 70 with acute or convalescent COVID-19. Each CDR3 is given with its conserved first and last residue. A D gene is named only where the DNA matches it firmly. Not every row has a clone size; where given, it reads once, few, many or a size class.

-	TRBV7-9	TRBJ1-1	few	CASSLGQLDRRNTEAFF	TGTGCCAGCAGCTTAGGTCAGTTAGACAGGAGGAACACTGAAGCTTTCTTT
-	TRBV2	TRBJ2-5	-	CASKPRALEGETQYF	TGTGCCAGCAAGCCCCGGGCACTGGAGGGGGAGACCCAGTACTTC
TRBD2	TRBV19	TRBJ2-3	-	CASSTSGGENTQYF	TGTGCCAGTAGTACTAGCGGGGGTGAGAATACGCAGTATTTT
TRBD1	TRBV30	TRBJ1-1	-	CAWSGTGPEAFF	TGTGCCTGGAGTGGGACAGGGCCTGAAGCTTTCTTT
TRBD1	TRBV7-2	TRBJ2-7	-	CASSSLVPRGPRYEQYF	TGTGCCAGCAGCTCCTTAGTTCCCAGGGGGCCGAGGTACGAGCAGTACTTC
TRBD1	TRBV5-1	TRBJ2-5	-	CASSPRTGQETQYF	TGCGCCAGCAGCCCCAGGACAGGCCAAGAGACCCAGTACTTC
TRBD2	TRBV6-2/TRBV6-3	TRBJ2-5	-	CASSYVDPGVAGGQETQYF	TGTGCCAGCAGTTACGTCGACCCAGGGGTAGCGGGGGGGCAAGAGACCCAGTACTTC
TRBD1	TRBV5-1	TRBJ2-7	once	CASSSGQGAYEQYF	TGCGCCAGCAGCTCGGGACAGGGGGCTTACGAGCAGTACTTC
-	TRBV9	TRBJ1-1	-	CASSVEGRNTEAFF	TGTGCCAGCAGCGTAGAGGGGCGGAACACTGAAGCTTTCTTT
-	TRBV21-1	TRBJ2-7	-	CASSKLAGGLPSSYEQYF	TGTGCCAGCAGCAAACTAGCGGGGGGGCTACCGAGCTCCTACGAGCAGTACTTC
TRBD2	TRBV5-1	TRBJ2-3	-	CASSYSGGGTDTQYF	TGCGCCAGCAGCTATAGCGGGGGGGGCACAGATACGCAGTATTTT
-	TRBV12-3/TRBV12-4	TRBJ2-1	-	CASSFSVNEQFF	TGTGCCAGCAGTTTCTCTGTTAATGAGCAGTTCTTC
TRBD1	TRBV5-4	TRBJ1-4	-	CASSSAGTGNEKLFF	TGTGCCAGCAGCTCTGCCGGGACAGGCAATGAAAAACTGTTTTTT
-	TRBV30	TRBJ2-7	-	CAWSVGGMEQYF	TGTGCCTGGAGTGTAGGAGGGATGGAGCAGTACTTC
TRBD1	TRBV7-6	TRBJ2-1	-	CASSPRQGGILYNEQFF	TGTGCCAGCAGCCCAAGACAGGGGGGAATTTTATACAATGAGCAGTTCTTC
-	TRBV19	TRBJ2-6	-	CASSSQVLSGANVLTF	TGTGCCAGTAGTAGCCAGGTTCTCTCTGGGGCCAACGTCCTGACTTTC
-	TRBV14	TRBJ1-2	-	CASSQVGQPYGYTF	TGTGCCAGCAGCCAAGTAGGACAGCCTTATGGCTACACCTTC
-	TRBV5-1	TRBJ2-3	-	CASFSGLYIDTQYF	TGCGCCAGCTTTTCGGGATTGTATATCGATACGCAGTATTTT
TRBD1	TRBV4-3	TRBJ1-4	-	CASSHDRAKLFF	TGCGCCAGCAGCCATGACAGGGCAAAACTGTTTTTT
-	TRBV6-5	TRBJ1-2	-	CASSYTGVQGYTF	TGTGCCAGCAGTTACACGGGGGTTCAAGGCTACACCTTC
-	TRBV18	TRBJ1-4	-	CASSPGSWEKLFF	TGTGCCAGCTCACCAGGGAGTTGGGAAAAACTGTTTTTT
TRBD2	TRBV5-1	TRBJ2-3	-	CASSGGQSGGPTDTQYF	TGCGCCAGCAGCGGCGGTCAAAGCGGGGGGCCCACAGATACGCAGTATTTT
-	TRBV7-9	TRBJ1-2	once	CASSLGQSYGYTF	TGTGCCAGCAGCTTAGGACAGTCCTATGGCTACACCTTC
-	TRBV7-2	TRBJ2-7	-	CASRQQGYEQYF	TGTGCCAGCAGGCAACAGGGCTACGAGCAGTACTTC
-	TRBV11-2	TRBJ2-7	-	CASSLDPIGGEQYF	TGTGCCAGCAGCTTAGACCCGATAGGGGGCGAGCAGTACTTC
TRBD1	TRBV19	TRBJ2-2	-	CASDVGGVTGELFF	TGTGCCAGCGACGTAGGGGGCGTTACCGGGGAGCTGTTTTTT
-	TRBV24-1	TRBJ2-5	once	CATSRAGPDETQYF	TGTGCCACCAGTAGGGCAGGGCCCGACGAGACCCAGTACTTC
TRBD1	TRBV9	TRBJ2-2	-	CASSVEETGGDHTGELFF	TGTGCCAGCAGCGTGGAGGAGACAGGGGGCGATCACACCGGGGAGCTGTTTTTT
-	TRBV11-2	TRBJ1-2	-	CASSLDSGGNGYTF	TGTGCCAGCAGCTTAGATTCCGGGGGGAATGGCTACACCTTC
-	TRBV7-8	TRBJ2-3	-	CASSLVSRAISTDTQYF	TGTGCCAGCAGCTTAGTGTCACGCGCAATTAGCACAGATACGCAGTATTTT
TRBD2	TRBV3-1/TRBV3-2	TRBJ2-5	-	CASSQAVGGLAIETQYF	TGTGCCAGCAGCCAAGCTGTGGGGGGACTAGCTATCGAGACCCAGTACTTC
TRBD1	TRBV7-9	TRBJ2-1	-	CASSPRRDRANEQFF	TGTGCCAGCAGCCCGCGCCGGGACAGGGCTAATGAGCAGTTCTTC
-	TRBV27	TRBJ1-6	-	CASSFTGTNSPLHF	TGTGCCAGCAGTTTCACAGGGACGAATTCACCCCTCCACTTT
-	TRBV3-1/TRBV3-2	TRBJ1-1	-	CASSQRQALNTEAFF	TGTGCCAGCAGCCAGCGACAGGCCCTGAACACTGAAGCTTTCTTT
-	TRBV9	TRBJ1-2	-	CASSVVGRQGGYTF	TGTGCCAGCAGCGTAGTGGGGAGGCAGGGAGGCTACACCTTC
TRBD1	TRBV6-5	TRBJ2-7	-	CASRDRGRLYEQYF	TGTGCCAGCAGAGACAGGGGGCGCCTCTACGAGCAGTACTTC
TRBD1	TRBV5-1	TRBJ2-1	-	CASSLGGQDNEQFF	TGCGCCAGCAGCTTGGGGGGACAGGACAATGAGCAGTTCTTC
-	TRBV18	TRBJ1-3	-	CASSPFLETVSGNTIYF	TGTGCCAGCTCACCATTCCTCGAGACAGTCTCTGGAAACACCATATATTTT
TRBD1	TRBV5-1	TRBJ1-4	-	CASSFQGGGEKLFF	TGCGCCAGCAGCTTTCAGGGGGGAGGTGAAAAACTGTTTTTT
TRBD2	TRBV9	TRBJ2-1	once	CASSVGWGRGTSNTEQFF	TGTGCCAGCAGCGTAGGATGGGGGAGGGGTACTAGCAATACTGAGCAGTTCTTC